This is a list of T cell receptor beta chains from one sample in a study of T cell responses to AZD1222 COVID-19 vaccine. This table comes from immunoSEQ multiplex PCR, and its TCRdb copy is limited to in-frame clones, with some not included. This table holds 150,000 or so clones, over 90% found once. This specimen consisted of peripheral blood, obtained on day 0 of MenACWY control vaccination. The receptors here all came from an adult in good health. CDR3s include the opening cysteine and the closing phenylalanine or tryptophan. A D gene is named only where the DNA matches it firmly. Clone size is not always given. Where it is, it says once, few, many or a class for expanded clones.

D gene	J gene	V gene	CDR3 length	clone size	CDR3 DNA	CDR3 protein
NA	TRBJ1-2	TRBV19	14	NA	TGTGCCAGTAGTATTGCGGCACCTCAGGTTGGCTACACCTTC	CASSIAAPQVGYTF
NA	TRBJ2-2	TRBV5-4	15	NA	TGTGCCAGCAGCTCCGACAGGAGGAACACCGGGGAGCTGTTTTTT	CASSSDRRNTGELFF
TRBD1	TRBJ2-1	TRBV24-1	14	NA	TGTGCCACGACCCCGGGACAGGGGATCTATGAGCAGTTCTTC	CATTPGQGIYEQFF
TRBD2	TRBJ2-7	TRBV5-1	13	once	TGCGCCAGCAGCCTATTAGGACTAGCGGGGCAGTACTTC	CASSLLGLAGQYF
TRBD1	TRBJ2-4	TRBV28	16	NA	TGTGCCAGCAGTTTAGCAGGGGGCTTAGCCAAAAACATTCAGTACTTC	CASSLAGGLAKNIQYF
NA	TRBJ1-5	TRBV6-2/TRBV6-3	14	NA	TGTGCCAGCAGTTATACTCGTATAAGTCAGCCCCAGCATTTT	CASSYTRISQPQHF
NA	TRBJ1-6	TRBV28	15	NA	TGTGCCAGCAGATACGGAAGCTCCTATAATTCACCCCTCCACTTT	CASRYGSSYNSPLHF
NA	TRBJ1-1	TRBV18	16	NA	TGTGCCAGCTCACCACTCTTTTTAGGGCCGAACACTGAAGCTTTCTTT	CASSPLFLGPNTEAFF
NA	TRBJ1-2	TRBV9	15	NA	TGTGCCAGCAGCCCCCCCGGGTCAGGGGATGCTGGCTACACCTTC	CASSPPGSGDAGYTF
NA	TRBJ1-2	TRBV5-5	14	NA	TGTGCCAGCTGTCTGGGTGCTGGGGACTATGGCTACACCTTC	CASCLGAGDYGYTF
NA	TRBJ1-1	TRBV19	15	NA	TGTGCCACATGGGGAACTTCGGAGGGGATGACTGAAGCTTTCTTT	CATWGTSEGMTEAFF
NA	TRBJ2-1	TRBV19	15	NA	TGTGCCAGTAGTATAGTACAAGGGTTTGGCAATGAGCAGTTCTTC	CASSIVQGFGNEQFF